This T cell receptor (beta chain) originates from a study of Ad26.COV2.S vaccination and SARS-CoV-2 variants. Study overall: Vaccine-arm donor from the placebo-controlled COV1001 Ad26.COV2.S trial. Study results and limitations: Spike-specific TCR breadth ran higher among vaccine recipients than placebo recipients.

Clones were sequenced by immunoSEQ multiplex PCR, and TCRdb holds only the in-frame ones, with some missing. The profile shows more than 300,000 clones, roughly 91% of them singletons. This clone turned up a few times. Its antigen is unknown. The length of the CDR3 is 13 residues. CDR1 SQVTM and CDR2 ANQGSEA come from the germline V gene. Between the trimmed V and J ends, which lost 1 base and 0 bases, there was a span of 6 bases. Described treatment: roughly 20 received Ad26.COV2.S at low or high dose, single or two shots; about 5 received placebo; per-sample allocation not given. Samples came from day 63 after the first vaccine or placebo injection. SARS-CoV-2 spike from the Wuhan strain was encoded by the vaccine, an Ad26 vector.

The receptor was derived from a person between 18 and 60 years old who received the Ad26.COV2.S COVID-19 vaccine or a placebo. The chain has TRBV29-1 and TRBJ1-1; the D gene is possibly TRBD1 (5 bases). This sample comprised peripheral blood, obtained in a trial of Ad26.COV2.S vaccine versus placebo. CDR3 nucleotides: TGCAGCGTTGAAGGACAGATGAACACTGAAGCTTTCTTT. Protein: CSVEGQMNTEAFF.